The clone carrying this TCR beta chain was seen once. Its antigen is currently unknown. The CDR3 loop spans 15 amino acids. Germline V gene data show CDR1 as SQVTM and CDR2 as ANQGSEA. The ends were cut back, 6 bases at V and 7 bases at J, with 22 bases in the middle. The sample comes from a study of cytomegalovirus exposure and HLA in healthy donors. Study findings and constraints: In vitro testing confirmed a few CMV-associated chains as specific for CMV antigens.

The PCR made use of 60 Vbeta and 13 Jbeta primers. Method: immunoSEQ multiplex PCR; TCRdb's copy keeps in-frame clones and lacks some. The sample records around 91,000 clones, roughly 84% being singletons. Sequencing was done on a sample of PBMCs. This clonotype originated in a man between 18 and 29 years old in good health and CMV-seronegative. V is TRBV29-1 and J is TRBJ2-1; perhaps TRBD2 as D (6 bases). CDR3 amino acids: CSVAGGSGGGNEQFF. CDR3 nucleotide sequence: TGCAGCGTAGCCGGGGGTAGCGGAGGAGGGAATGAGCAGTTCTTC.